Sequencing of this T cell receptor beta chain was carried out in a study of T-cell reconstitution after alpha-beta-depleted transplantation in children. Notes on this clonotype: Its antigen is as yet unknown.

During its preparation, the TCRbeta library received unique molecular identifiers. TCRdb re-called the PCR reads through MiXCR, storing one row per CDR3 protein. The repertoire has about 830,000 distinct CDR3 sequences, under 20% of them found once; the top ten carry 5%. With 1 base clipped from V and 2 bases from J, the junction kept 9 bases outside the gene matches. This CDR3 is 18 amino acids long. The V gene's germline CDR1 is KGHSH and CDR2 LQKENI. Study results and caveats: The study traced high day-60 TCRbeta diversity in some patients to surviving recipient T cells and thymic progenitors. After transplant, at about two months, alpha-beta T cells were reportedly derived from several hundred expanded graft clones. From newly produced T cells came most of the T-cell counts and diversity one year after transplant.

This TCR was recovered from a male patient under 18 who had a stem cell transplant for acute lymphoblastic leukemia, so the T cells may come from the graft donor. Source: PBMCs, mostly from graft donor cells, taken 360 days after TCRalphabeta/CD19-depleted stem cell transplant. This chain uses TRBV18 with TRBJ2-2; 8 bases fit TRBD1. The DNA for the CDR3 is TGTGCCAGCTCACCACGCGGACAGGGCTATCTAAACACCGGGGAGCTGTTTTTT. Protein sequence: CASSPRGQGYLNTGELFF.